Listed here is a single T cell receptor beta chain. CDR3 length: 15 amino acids. Germline loops: CDR1 MGHRA, CDR2 YSYEKL. V was shortened by 3 bases and J by 6 bases, with 17 bases between the two germline ends. TCRdb reprocessed the 5' RACE reads with MiXCR, giving one entry per CDR3 protein. The sample shows 500,000 to 550,000 distinct CDR3 sequences, roughly 20% of them seen only once. The record originates from a study of T-cell memory formation after mild COVID-19. The source of this sequence is an adult woman who had mild COVID-19 (a few samples of this study predate the infection). Cell type and time point are not known. The sequenced sample was PBMCs or a T cell subset sorted from them (not recorded which). J is TRBJ2-5 and V is TRBV4-1; D may correspond to TRBD1 or TRBD2 (5 bases each). For the CDR3, the DNA is TGCGCCAGCAGCCATCCCGCCCGGGACCTCCAGACCCAGTACTTC. Its protein product is CASSHPARDLQTQYF.